Below are 6 T cell receptor beta chains sequenced from a single sample in a study of blood T cell repertoires in COVID-19 (dated by TCRdb to 2018 to 2021). The library was built by means of the immunoSEQ multiplex PCR assay. In its TCRdb copy, this immuneACCESS table keeps in-frame sequences only and misses some clones. Where compared with another copy, unresolved V genes explain less than half of these, and the others have no known cause. Across this sample there are over 45,000 clones, with about 89% seen only once. The ten largest make up roughly 13% of the sample. The sample was peripheral blood. Receptor source: a woman aged 55-75 years with active COVID-19.

The rearrangement links TRBV7-9 to TRBJ2-4; 11 nucleotides agree with TRBD2. Germline CDR1 SEHNR, CDR2 FQNEAQ (reference sequence). The V segment lost 5 bases and the J segment 6 bases; nucleotides outside the gene matches: 9. The CDR3 is 16 amino acids. The CDR3 is CASSLSRTSGGNIQYF. DNA for the CDR3: TGTGCCAGCAGCCTAAGCCGAACTAGCGGGGGAAACATTCAGTACTTC.

This chain links TRBV3-1 (or the pseudogene TRBV3-2) with TRBJ2-1; 8 bases agree with TRBD2. The CDR3 sequence is 17 residues long. In germline, CDR1 is LGHDT, CDR2 YNNKEL (reference sequence). Germline trimming cut 1 base from V and 0 bases from J; bases unmatched to any gene: 5. The CDR3 DNA sequence: TGTGCCAGCAGCCAAGTCAAACGGGGGGGCTCCTACAATGAGCAGTTCTTC. Amino acid sequence: CASSQVKRGGSYNEQFF.

The chain combines TRBV19 with TRBJ1-6, with D perhaps TRBD1 (6 bases). Germline V gene data show CDR1 as LNHDA and CDR2 as SQIVND (reference sequence). Trimming left V 3 bases short and J 6 bases short, with 12 bases between. The CDR3 extends over 15 amino acids. The CDR3 DNA follows: TGTGCCAGTAGTATGGCAGGGGTCGGTAATTCACCCCTCCACTTT. Translating it yields CASSMAGVGNSPLHF.

This clone was detected only once. CDR3 bases: TGTGCCAGCAGCTTAGCACAGGGGGCCCAGTCGTACGAGCAGTACTTC. Its translation: CASSLAQGAQSYEQYF. V and J are TRBV13 and TRBJ2-7, with 9 nucleotides matching TRBD1. Losses at the gene ends were 1 base for V and 4 bases for J; bases not matched to a gene: 8. The CDR3 runs 16 residues. The germline V gene has CDR1 PRHDT and CDR2 FYEKMQ (reference sequence).

The rearrangement links TRBV9 to TRBJ1-4, with D possibly TRBD1 on 6 matching bases. V was trimmed by 3 bases and J by 8 bases, leaving 26 bases between them. Germline-derived CDR1 and CDR2 are SGDLS and YYNGEE. This CDR3 has 18 residues. CDR3 coding DNA: TGTGCCAGCAGCGGGACAGCTATCGGTATTACTCTCCCCGAAAAACTGTTTTTT. Protein product: CASSGTAIGITLPEKLFF.

V usage is TRBV13 and J usage is TRBJ2-7, with a weak D call TRBD1 (6 bases). CDR3 length equals 18 residues. V lost 0 bases to trimming and J lost 4 bases, with 22 bases between them. Germline CDR1 and CDR2: PRHDT and FYEKMQ (reference sequence). CDR3 residues: CASSLGTHHLSGEYEQYF. The CDR3 region has the DNA TGTGCCAGCAGCTTAGGAACACATCACCTATCAGGGGAGTACGAGCAGTACTTC.